These 24 T cell receptor beta chains came from one sample sequenced in a study of T cell repertoires and Cas9 in healthy adults. Data came from immunoSEQ multiplex PCR; TCRdb stores just in-frame clones and leaves some out. The sample consists of approximately 23,000 clones, about 90% of them appearing once. The sequenced sample was CD4+ effector T cells (CD127+, CD25-, CD137-, CD154-) from PBMCs; culture status not recorded. The receptor source for this set is a human donor in good health.

V gene TRBV4-1 combines with J gene TRBJ1-5, with a weak D call TRBD1 (5 bases). Deletions cut 0 bases from V and 9 bases from J, with 15 bases between. CDR1 is MGHRA, CDR2 YSYEKL, per germline. This CDR3 is built from 15 residues. The CDR3 DNA reads TGCGCCAGCAGCCAAGATCCTAGGGGAGGTTGGCCCCAGCATTTT. This gives the protein CASSQDPRGGWPQHF.

V and J are TRBV6-5 and TRBJ1-1; D is undetermined. The germline V and J ends were trimmed by 5 bases and 1 base, with 14 bases remaining between them. The germline gives CDR1 MNHEY, CDR2 SVGAGI. The CDR3 loop spans 15 amino acids. The CDR3 reads CASSKIRLRNTEAFF. Here the CDR3 DNA reads TGTGCCAGCAGTAAAATACGCCTCCGGAACACTGAAGCTTTCTTT.

This clone was recorded only once. The V and J genes are TRBV7-3 and TRBJ1-6, with D unclear. The CDR3 sequence is 15 residues long. CDR1 and CDR2 (germline): SGHTA, FQGTGA. With 5 bases removed from V and 7 bases from J, the gap between germline ends came to 15 bases. CDR3 in amino acids: CASSPSGSRNSPLHF. The CDR3 coding sequence is TGTGCCAGCAGCCCAAGCGGCAGCCGGAATTCACCCCTCCACTTT.

The chain is built from TRBV28 and TRBJ2-5; the D gene could be TRBD1 or TRBD2 (5 bases each). Germline V gene sequence: CDR1 MDHEN, CDR2 SYDVKM. The V and J ends lost 6 bases and 5 bases respectively, with 22 bases between them. There are 16 residues in the CDR3. In nucleotides, the CDR3 is TGTGCCAGCAGCTCACGGGGCCAGAATTGGGGGGAGACCCAGTACTTC. It specifies CASSSRGQNWGETQYF.

CDR3: CASSQERRTQYF. CDR3 DNA sequence: TGTGCCAGCAGCCAAGAAAGGCGGACCCAGTACTTC. J is TRBJ2-5 and V is TRBV14; D unclear. Germline loops: CDR1 SGHDN, CDR2 FVKESK. Trimming took off 0 bases at V and 7 bases at J, with 6 bases between the two ends. There are 12 residues in the CDR3.

The chain recombines TRBV5-1 with TRBJ1-4; D is undetermined. Between the trimmed V and J ends, which lost 5 bases and 1 base, there was a span of 12 bases. CDR3 size: 15 residues. Germline-derived CDR1 and CDR2 are SGHRS and YFSETQ. The CDR3 bases are TGCGCCAGCAGAGGCACAACGGTAACTAATGAAAAACTGTTTTTT. Translating it yields CASRGTTVTNEKLFF.

The chain uses TRBV5-1 and TRBJ1-4; 7 bases are shared with TRBD1. The CDR3 extends over 14 amino acids. Germline V gene lookup returns CDR1 SGHRS and CDR2 YFSETQ. J was trimmed by 4 bases and V by 4 bases; bases with no gene match: 4. The CDR3 loop is CASSEQGLNEKLFF. The DNA of the CDR3 is TGCGCCAGCAGCGAACAGGGGCTTAATGAAAAACTGTTTTTT.

The chain carries TRBV7-3 and TRBJ2-2, with D unresolved. V gave up 0 bases and J gave up 6 bases, with 8 bases separating them. Germline lookup yields CDR1 SGHTA and CDR2 FQGTGA. This CDR3 is built from 14 residues. CDR3 in amino acids: CASSLTSGSGELFF. DNA for the CDR3: TGTGCCAGCAGCTTAACGTCCGGGTCCGGGGAGCTGTTTTTT. The complete variable domain, with remaining parts taken from reference TRBV7-3 and TRBJ2-2, reads GAGVSQTPSNKVTEKGKYVELRCDPISGHTALYWYRQSLGQGPEFLIYFQGTGAADDSGLPNDRFFAVRPEGSVSTLKIQRTERGDSAVYLCASSLTSGSGELFFGEGSRLTVL.

The chain links TRBV27 to TRBJ2-1; D is undetermined. Trimming shortened V by 3 bases and J by 0 bases, and 21 bases separated the two germline ends. Germline CDR1 is MNHEY and CDR2 is SMNVEV (reference sequence). The CDR3 length is 19 residues. The CDR3 spells CASSLVGGRPLSSYNEQFF. As DNA, the CDR3 is TGTGCCAGCAGTTTGGTCGGCGGACGGCCGCTTAGCTCCTACAATGAGCAGTTCTTC.

V and J are TRBV30 and TRBJ2-6; no clear D. Trimming took off 8 bases at V and 0 bases at J, with 8 bases between the two ends. Germline lookup yields CDR1 GTSNPN and CDR2 SVGIG (reference sequence). The CDR3 consists of 13 residues. CDR3 residues: CAETHSGANVLTF. Here the CDR3 DNA reads TGTGCCGAGACCCACTCTGGGGCCAACGTCCTGACTTTC.

The V gene is TRBV5-5, the J gene TRBJ1-2; D is unclear. Trimming removed 0 bases from V and 3 bases from J, with 9 bases in between. CDR1 is SGHKS and CDR2 is YYEKEE in the germline V gene (reference sequence). This CDR3 contains 14 residues. In DNA, the CDR3 is TGTGCCAGCAGCTTGGGCCAGAACGACTATGGCTACACCTTC. It translates to CASSLGQNDYGYTF.

To note about this clone: An end of the junction differs from the germline gene, which may be a read error. This chain links TRBV11-2 with TRBJ2-7, with D unresolved. Germline values: CDR1 SGHAT, CDR2 FQNNGV. The CDR3 is 13 amino acids. CDR3 nucleotides: TGTACCAGCAGCTCGATCCGGGCCTACGAGCAGTACTTC. It codes for CTSSSIRAYEQYF.

This chain links TRBV6-5 with TRBJ1-2, with 9 bases matching TRBD1. Germline CDR1 and CDR2: MNHEY and SVGAGI. V lost 7 bases to trimming and J lost 3 bases; unmatched junction nucleotides: 6. The CDR3 covers 14 residues. CDR3 region: CASTRDRADYGYTF. As DNA, the CDR3 is TGTGCCAGCACCCGGGACAGGGCAGACTATGGCTACACCTTC.

The CDR3 DNA reads as TGTGCCAGCAGCTTTAAAAGCCCGGGGGAGGGATACGAGCAGTACTTC. It codes for CASSFKSPGEGYEQYF. V usage is TRBV5-4 and J usage is TRBJ2-7, with 7 bases that match TRBD2. V dropped 2 bases and J dropped 4; count of bases not matched to a gene: 12. Germline loops: CDR1 SGHNT, CDR2 YYREEE (reference sequence). This CDR3 is 16 amino acids long.

V is TRBV27 and J is TRBJ1-2; 7 bases align to TRBD1. V was clipped by 6 bases and J by 4 bases; unmatched bases: 14. This CDR3 spans 16 amino acids. Germline V gene sequence: CDR1 MNHEY, CDR2 SMNVEV (reference sequence). The chain's CDR3 is CASSPIPTGKGYGYTF. The CDR3 nucleotides read TGTGCCAGCAGCCCCATCCCGACAGGGAAGGGCTATGGCTACACCTTC.

The chain uses TRBV5-1 and TRBJ2-5; 10 positions match TRBD1. This CDR3 contains 14 residues. The V gene end was trimmed by 3 bases and the J gene end by 5 bases; junction bases not matched to a gene: 4. CDR1 SGHRS and CDR2 YFSETQ come from the germline V gene. The CDR3 coding sequence is TGCGCCAGCAGCTCGACAGGGGGCATGGAGACCCAGTACTTC. This codes for CASSSTGGMETQYF.

As to this clone: The same CDR3 also results from other DNA sequences found in this sample. In DNA form, the CDR3 reads TGTGCCAGCAGCTTAATGGGGCAGGGGGTCTACGAGCAGTACTTC. Its protein product is CASSLMGQGVYEQYF. The genes are TRBV7-2 and TRBJ2-7, with 7 bases matching TRBD1. V lost 2 bases, J lost 3 bases, and 7 bases stayed unmatched. This CDR3 contains 15 residues. Germline V CDR1 and CDR2: SGHTA, FQGNSA.

J is TRBJ1-2 and V is TRBV28, with 8 positions matching TRBD1. With V trimmed by 5 bases and J by 4 bases, 9 bases remained unmatched. CDR3 length equals 15 residues. Germline loops: CDR1 MDHEN, CDR2 SYDVKM. Here the CDR3 reads CASSLIDRGGYGYTF. In DNA form, the CDR3 reads TGTGCCAGCAGTCTTATTGACAGGGGAGGCTATGGCTACACCTTC.

V is TRBV28 and J is TRBJ1-2; D remains ambiguous. CDR1 and CDR2 (germline): MDHEN, SYDVKM. CDR3 length equals 15 residues. Between the trimmed V and J ends, which lost 3 bases and 2 bases, there was a span of 13 bases. The CDR3 protein is CASSLSPRSNYGYTF. DNA of the CDR3: TGTGCCAGCAGTTTGTCCCCCCGTTCGAACTATGGCTACACCTTC.

The CDR3 sequence is CASSLLKPRGYTGELFF. In DNA form, the CDR3 reads TGTGCCAGCAGCTTACTCAAACCCAGAGGATACACCGGGGAGCTGTTTTTT. The chain combines TRBV7-8 with TRBJ2-2, with D hard to call. V lost 2 bases to trimming and J lost 3 bases, with 16 bases between them. CDR1 and CDR2 (germline): SGHVS, FQNEAQ. CDR3 length: 17 residues.

The V gene is TRBV6-5, the J gene TRBJ2-7, with a possible D match to TRBD2 (5 bases). Trimming pared 6 bases from V and 2 bases from J, leaving 11 bases between. This CDR3 contains 13 residues. Germline CDR1 and CDR2: MNHEY and SVGAGI. The CDR3 protein is CASSATGTYEQYF. The CDR3 coding sequence is TGTGCCAGCAGCGCCACCGGGACCTACGAGCAGTACTTC.

The chain recombines TRBV7-9 with TRBJ2-3, with 7 bases matching TRBD2. The length of the CDR3 is 16 residues. Trimming took 5 bases from V and 4 from J; bases not matched to a gene: 12. Germline V CDR1 and CDR2: SEHNR, FQNEAQ (reference sequence). The CDR3 nucleotides are TGTGCCAGCAGCGCCCTCATCCGGGGGGTTGCAGATACGCAGTATTTT. Translated: CASSALIRGVADTQYF. The full variable domain, its missing parts supplied by reference TRBV7-9 and TRBJ2-3, is DTGVSQNPRHKITKRGQNVTFRCDPISEHNRLYWYRQTLGQGPEFLTYFQNEAQLEKSRLLSDRFSAERPKGSFSTLEIQRTEQGDSAMYLCASSALIRGVADTQYFGPGTRLTVL.

This chain uses TRBV9 with TRBJ2-5; TRBD1 agrees at 11 bases. Losses at the gene ends were 3 bases for V and 5 bases for J; bases not matched to a gene: 9. Per the germline V gene, CDR1 is SGDLS and CDR2 is YYNGEE. This CDR3 region has 16 residues. CDR3 amino acids: CASSESGTGGWETQYF. CDR3 DNA: TGTGCCAGCAGCGAGTCCGGGACAGGGGGTTGGGAGACCCAGTACTTC.

The rearrangement joins TRBV7-9 to TRBJ2-5; perhaps D is TRBD1 or TRBD2 (5 bases each). Germline CDR1 reads SEHNR; CDR2 reads FQNEAQ (reference sequence). The length of the CDR3 is 15 residues. The V end was cut by 0 bases, the J end by 1 base, with 9 bases between. CDR3 in amino acids: CASSLAKGPQETQYF. Written as DNA, the CDR3 is TGTGCCAGCAGCTTAGCTAAGGGACCCCAAGAGACCCAGTACTTC.